This T cell receptor (beta chain) was captured by sequencing in a study of shared clonotypes between healthy human individuals. Study-wide results and limits: Blood was the only sampled material, and tissue repertoires likely differ.

Germline CDR1 and CDR2: MNHEY and SVGAGI. This CDR3 spans 15 amino acids. Germline trimming cut 0 bases from V and 3 bases from J; bases unmatched to any gene: 1. The repertoire was sequenced with immunoSEQ multiplex PCR; TCRdb's copy has only in-frame clones and lacks some. Of roughly 2.6 million clones listed, more than 90% are singletons. With respect to this clone: Its antigen remains unidentified. Other DNA sequences within the sample encode an identical CDR3.

Material: naive CD4+ T cells sorted from blood. Stated subset: CD45RA+ positively selected. The sequence derives from a young man in good health. This chain joins TRBV6-5 and TRBJ1-4; TRBD1 matches 7 bases. For the CDR3, the DNA is TGTGCCAGCAGTTACTCCGGGACAGCTAATGAAAAACTGTTTTTT. It encodes CASSYSGTANEKLFF.